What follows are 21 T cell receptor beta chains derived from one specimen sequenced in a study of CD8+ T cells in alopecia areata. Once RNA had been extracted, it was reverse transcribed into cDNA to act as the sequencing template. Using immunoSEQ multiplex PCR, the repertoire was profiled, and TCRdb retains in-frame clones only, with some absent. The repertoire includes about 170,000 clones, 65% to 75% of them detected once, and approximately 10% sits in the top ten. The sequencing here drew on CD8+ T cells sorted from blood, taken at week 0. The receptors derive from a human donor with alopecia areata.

DNA of the CDR3: TGTGCCAGTAGTATCAGGGGGGGTAATCAGCCCCAGCATTTT. Translated: CASSIRGGNQPQHF. The chain has TRBV19 and TRBJ1-5, with 7 bases lining up with TRBD1. CDR3 length: 14 amino acids. With V trimmed by 3 bases and J by 4 bases, 3 bases remained unmatched. Germline CDR1 is LNHDA and CDR2 is SQIVND (reference sequence).

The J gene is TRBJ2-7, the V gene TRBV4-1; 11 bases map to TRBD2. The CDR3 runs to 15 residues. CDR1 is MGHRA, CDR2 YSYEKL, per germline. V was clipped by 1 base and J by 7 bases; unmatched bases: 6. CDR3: CASSQGLAGLVEQYF. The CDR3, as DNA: TGCGCCAGCAGCCAAGGACTAGCGGGACTTGTGGAGCAGTACTTC.

CDR3 loop: CASSYPHGELFF. The CDR3 DNA follows: TGTGCCAGTAGTTACCCCCACGGGGAGCTGTTTTTT. The chain recombines TRBV19 with TRBJ2-2; no reliable D call. This CDR3 spans 12 amino acids. CDR1 is LNHDA, CDR2 SQIVND, per germline (reference sequence). Between the trimmed V and J ends, which lost 5 bases and 7 bases, there was a span of 8 bases.

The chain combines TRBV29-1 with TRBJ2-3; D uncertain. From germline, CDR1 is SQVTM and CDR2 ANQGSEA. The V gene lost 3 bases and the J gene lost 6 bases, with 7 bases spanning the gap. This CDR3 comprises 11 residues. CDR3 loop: CSVDIADTQYF. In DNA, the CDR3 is TGCAGCGTTGATATAGCTGATACGCAGTATTTT.

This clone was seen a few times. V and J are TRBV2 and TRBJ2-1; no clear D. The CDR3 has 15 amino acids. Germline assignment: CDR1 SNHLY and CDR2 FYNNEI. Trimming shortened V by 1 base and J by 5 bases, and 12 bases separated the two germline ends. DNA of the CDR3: TGTGCCAGCAGTGAAGGTCCAGAGAGGAACAATGAGCAGTTCTTC. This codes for CASSEGPERNNEQFF.

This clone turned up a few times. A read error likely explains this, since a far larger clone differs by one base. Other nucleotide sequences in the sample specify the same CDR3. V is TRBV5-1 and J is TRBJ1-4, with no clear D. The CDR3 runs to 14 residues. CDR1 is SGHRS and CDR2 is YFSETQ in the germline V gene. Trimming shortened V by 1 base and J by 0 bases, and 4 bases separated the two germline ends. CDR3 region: CASSLIATNEKLFF. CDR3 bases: TGCGCCAGCAGCTTGATTGCAACTAATGAAAAACTGTTTTTT.

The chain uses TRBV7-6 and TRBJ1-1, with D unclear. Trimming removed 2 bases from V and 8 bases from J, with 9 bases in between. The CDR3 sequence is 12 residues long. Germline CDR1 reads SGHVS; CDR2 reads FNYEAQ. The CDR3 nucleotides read TGTGCCAGCAGCTTAACGGGCCTGGAAGCTTTCTTT. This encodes CASSLTGLEAFF.

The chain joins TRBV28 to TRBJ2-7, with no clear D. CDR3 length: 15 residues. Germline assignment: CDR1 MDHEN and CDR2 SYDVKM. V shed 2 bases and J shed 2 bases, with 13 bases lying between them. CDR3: CASSLPLGSAYEQYF. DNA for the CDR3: TGTGCCAGCAGTTTACCCCTAGGTTCCGCCTACGAGCAGTACTTC.

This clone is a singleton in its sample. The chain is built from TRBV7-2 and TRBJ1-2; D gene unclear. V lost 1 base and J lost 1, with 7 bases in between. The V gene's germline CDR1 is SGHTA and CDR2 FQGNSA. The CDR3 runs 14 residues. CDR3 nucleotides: TGTGCCAGCAGCTTAGTTGGGCTTAACTATGGCTACACCTTC. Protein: CASSLVGLNYGYTF.

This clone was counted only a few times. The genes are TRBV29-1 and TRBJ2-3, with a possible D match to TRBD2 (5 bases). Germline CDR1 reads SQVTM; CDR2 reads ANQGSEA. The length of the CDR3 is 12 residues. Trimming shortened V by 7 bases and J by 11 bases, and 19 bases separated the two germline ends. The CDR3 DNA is TGCAGCGCACCCGCCGAGGCGGGTGGGCAGTATTTT. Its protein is CSAPAEAGGQYF.

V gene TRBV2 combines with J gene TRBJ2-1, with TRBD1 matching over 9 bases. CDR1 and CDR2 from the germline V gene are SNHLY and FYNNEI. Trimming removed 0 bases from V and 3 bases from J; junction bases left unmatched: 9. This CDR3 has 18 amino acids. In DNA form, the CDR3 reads TGTGCCAGCAGTGAAGCAGTCGGGACAGGGTCTCTCTACAATGAGCAGTTCTTC. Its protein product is CASSEAVGTGSLYNEQFF. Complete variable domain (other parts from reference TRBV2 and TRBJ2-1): EPEVTQTPSHQVTQMGQEVILRCVPISNHLYFYWYRQILGQKVEFLVSFYNNEISEKSEIFDDQFSVERPDGSNFTLKIRSTKLEDSAMYFCASSEAVGTGSLYNEQFFGPGTRLTVL.

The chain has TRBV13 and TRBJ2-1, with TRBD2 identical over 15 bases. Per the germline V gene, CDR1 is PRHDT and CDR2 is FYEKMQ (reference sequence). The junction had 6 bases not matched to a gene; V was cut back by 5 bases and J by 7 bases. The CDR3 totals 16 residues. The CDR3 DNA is TGTGCCAGCAGCCCAGGACTAGCGGGGGGGTATAATGAGCAGTTCTTC. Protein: CASSPGLAGGYNEQFF.

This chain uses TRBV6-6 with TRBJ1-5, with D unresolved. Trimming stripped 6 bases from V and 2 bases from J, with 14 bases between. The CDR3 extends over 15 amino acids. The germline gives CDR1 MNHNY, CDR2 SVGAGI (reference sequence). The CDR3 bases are TGTGCCAGCAGACCCATGTCTGGGGGCAATCAGCCCCAGCATTTT. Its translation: CASRPMSGGNQPQHF.

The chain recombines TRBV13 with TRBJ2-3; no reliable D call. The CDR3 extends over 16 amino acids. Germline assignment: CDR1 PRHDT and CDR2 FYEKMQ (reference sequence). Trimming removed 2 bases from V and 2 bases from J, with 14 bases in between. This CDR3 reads CASSLPKGSSTDTQYF. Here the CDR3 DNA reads TGTGCCAGCAGCTTACCTAAGGGCTCATCCACAGATACGCAGTATTTT.

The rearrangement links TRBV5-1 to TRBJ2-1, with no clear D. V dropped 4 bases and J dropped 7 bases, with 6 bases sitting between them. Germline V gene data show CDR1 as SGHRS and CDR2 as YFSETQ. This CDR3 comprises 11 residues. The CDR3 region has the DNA TGCGCCAGCAGCGTGGGGAATGAGCAGTTCTTC. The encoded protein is CASSVGNEQFF.

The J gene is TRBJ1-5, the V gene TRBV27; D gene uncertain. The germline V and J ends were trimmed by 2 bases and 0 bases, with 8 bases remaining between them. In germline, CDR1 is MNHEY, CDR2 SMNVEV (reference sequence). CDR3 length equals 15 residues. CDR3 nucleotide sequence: TGTGCCAGCAGTTTAGCGGGGTATAGCAATCAGCCCCAGCATTTT. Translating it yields CASSLAGYSNQPQHF.

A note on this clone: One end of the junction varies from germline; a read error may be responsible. This chain's CDR3 is CASTQDRYSYEQYF. The CDR3 nucleotides are TGTGCCAGCACCCAAGATAGGTACTCTTACGAGCAGTACTTC. This sequence joins TRBV4-2 and TRBJ2-7; the D is unclear. This CDR3 has 14 residues. CDR1 and CDR2 (germline): LGHNA, YNFKEQ.

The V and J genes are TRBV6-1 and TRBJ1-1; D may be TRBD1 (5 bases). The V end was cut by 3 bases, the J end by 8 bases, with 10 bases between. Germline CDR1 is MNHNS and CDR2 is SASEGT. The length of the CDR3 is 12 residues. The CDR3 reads CASSEENREAFF. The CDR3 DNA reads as TGTGCCAGCAGTGAGGAAAACAGGGAAGCTTTCTTT.

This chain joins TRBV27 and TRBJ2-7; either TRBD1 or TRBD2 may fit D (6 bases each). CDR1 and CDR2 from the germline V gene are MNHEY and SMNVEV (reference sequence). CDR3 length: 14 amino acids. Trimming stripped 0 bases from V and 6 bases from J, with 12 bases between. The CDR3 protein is CASSLSGGSLEQYF. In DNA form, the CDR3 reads TGTGCCAGCAGTTTATCCGGGGGCTCACTCGAGCAGTACTTC.

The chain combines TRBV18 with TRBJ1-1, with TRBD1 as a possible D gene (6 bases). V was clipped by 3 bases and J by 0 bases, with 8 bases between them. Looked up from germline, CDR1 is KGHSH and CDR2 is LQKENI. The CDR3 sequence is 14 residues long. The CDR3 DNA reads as TGTGCCAGCTCACCCTCAGGGGTGAACACTGAAGCTTTCTTT. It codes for CASSPSGVNTEAFF.

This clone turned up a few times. The CDR3 region is CASSPRQGGTEAFF. CDR3 DNA sequence: TGTGCCAGCAGCCCCCGACAGGGAGGCACTGAAGCTTTCTTT. The V and J genes are TRBV9 and TRBJ1-1, with TRBD1 matching over 7 bases. The V gene end was trimmed by 4 bases and the J gene end by 4 bases; junction bases not matched to a gene: 7. Germline values: CDR1 SGDLS, CDR2 YYNGEE. This CDR3 region has 14 residues.